This TCR beta chain was obtained from a study of cytomegalovirus exposure and HLA in healthy donors. Study-wide points: A later analysis showed TCR association rates differing by HLA locus, peaking at DRB1 and lowest at HLA-C. CMV serostatus was the sole immune exposure data available.

PCR used 60 Vbeta primers and 13 Jbeta primers. The authors' processing: A later analysis counted approximately 80 million unique TCR beta chains, 9.5 million to 12 million shared. TCRdb's table, derived via immunoSEQ multiplex PCR, lists solely in-frame clones and lacks some. That table is the source of V, J and clone size, and D and trimming were worked out from the DNA. The table shows 120,000 to 150,000 clones, with less than 9.5% occurring only once. This clone was recorded a few times. Its matching antigen is unknown. The CDR3 is 15 residues long. V lost 6 bases, J lost 0 bases, and 12 bases lay in between. Looked up from germline, CDR1 is MNHEY and CDR2 is SVGAGI.

The sample taken for sequencing was PBMCs. This TCR was recovered from a male donor in good health and CMV-seronegative. The rearrangement joins TRBV6-5 to TRBJ1-5; D unclear. CDR3: CASSPDIPSNQPQHF. CDR3 bases: TGTGCCAGCAGCCCTGACATACCTAGCAATCAGCCCCAGCATTTT.